The 4 T cell receptor beta chains given below trace back to one sample, sequenced in a study of T cell repertoires in cytomegalovirus infection (dated by TCRdb to between 2017 and 2020). These receptors lack a known antigen. Sequencer: Illumina HiSeq 1500. TCRdb cleaned the public reads at Q25 with fastp, built clones with MiXCR and kept in-frame beta chains. Each CDR3 protein appears once, grouped with its most common genes and DNA. The sample table records nearly 700,000 distinct CDR3 sequences; about 33% of these occur just once. Together, the top ten hold 15% to 20% of the sample. Reading the label with the study, this specimen's treatment or condition is: in vitro stimulation with specific CMV peptide epitopes to enrich CMV-specific T cells. The sample was cultured PBMCs, taken from culture after CMV antigen stimulation. The source is a human donor in good health (CMV status not recorded). Some clones in this sample may be carry-over from other donors' samples.

This clonotype was recorded many times. The chain couples TRBV12-5 to TRBJ2-1; possible D gene TRBD2, 5 bases. This CDR3 spans 14 amino acids. The V gene lost 3 bases and the J gene lost 1 base, with 7 bases spanning the gap. Germline CDR1 reads LGHNT; CDR2 reads FRNRAP. The CDR3 here is CASGFGESYNEQFF. DNA for the CDR3: TGTGCTAGTGGTTTTGGGGAGTCCTACAATGAGCAGTTCTTC.

This clonotype has only a few counts. The V call is TRBV6-2 or TRBV6-3, the J call TRBJ2-7; 8 nucleotides align to TRBD1. Germline CDR1 MNHEY, CDR2 SVGEGT. This CDR3 spans 15 amino acids. The V segment lost 5 bases and the J segment 0 bases; nucleotides outside the gene matches: 6. CDR3 amino acids: CASSRDRLHSYEQYF. For the CDR3, the DNA is TGTGCCAGCAGTCGGGACAGGTTACACTCCTACGAGCAGTACTTC.

The V gene is TRBV19, the J gene TRBJ1-5, with 8 bases identical to TRBD1. The CDR3 length is 17 residues. The germline V gene encodes CDR1 LNHDA and CDR2 SQIVND (reference sequence). V was pared by 3 bases and J by 5 bases, with 12 bases of the junction left unmatched. In DNA, the CDR3 is TGTGCCAGTAGTATCAGGGCGGGCCAGGGGGCCCATCAGCCCCAGCATTTT. The encoded protein is CASSIRAGQGAHQPQHF.

The chain is built from TRBV10-3 and TRBJ2-5; D uncertain. V was pared by 8 bases and J by 0 bases, with 7 bases between. The CDR3 length is 12 residues. Germline values: CDR1 ENHRY, CDR2 SYGVKD. CDR3 residues: CAISNDQETQYF. CDR3 sequence (DNA): TGTGCCATCTCGAATGACCAAGAGACCCAGTACTTC.